One and the same sample provided the 9 T cell receptor beta chains below, sequenced in a study of blood T cell repertoires in COVID-19 (dated by TCRdb to the early 2020s). The receptor library was made with the immunoSEQ multiplex PCR assay. Not all clones reach the TCRdb copy of this immuneACCESS table, which keeps in-frame sequences only. Checked studies attribute under half of the gap to unresolved V genes and leave the rest unexplained. This sample comprises hundreds of thousands of clones, about nine tenths of them detected only once. Around 13% of the sample lies in the top ten. The sample comprised peripheral blood. These receptors were collected from a woman aged 50 to 60 with COVID-19, enrolled during active disease.

This clone was observed once. The V and J genes are TRBV24-1 and TRBJ2-5; perhaps TRBD1 as D (6 bases). This CDR3 contains 14 residues. The germline V and J ends were trimmed by 4 bases and 4 bases, with 12 bases remaining between them. Germline CDR1 reads KGHDR; CDR2 reads SFDVKD. CDR3 sequence reads: CATSDFTGPETQYF. The CDR3 bases are TGTGCCACCAGTGACTTTACAGGGCCAGAGACCCAGTACTTC.

V and J are TRBV6-5 and TRBJ1-2, with 7 bases matching TRBD1. Germline CDR1 is MNHEY and CDR2 is SVGAGI. The CDR3 has 10 residues. CDR3 sequence reads: CLTGTHGYTF. The CDR3 region has the DNA TGTCTGACAGGGACCCATGGCTACACCTTC.

The CDR3 coding sequence is TGTGCCAGCTCACTGGGCCCCGTGACGGCCTACGAGCAGTACTTC. Its protein is CASSLGPVTAYEQYF. The chain couples TRBV18 to TRBJ2-7; D is unresolved. The germline V gene has CDR1 KGHSH and CDR2 LQKENI. The CDR3 totals 15 residues. Deletions cut 4 bases from V and 2 bases from J, with 15 bases between.

V and J are TRBV18 and TRBJ1-1; D is possibly TRBD1 (5 bases). There are 14 residues in the CDR3. The germline CDR1 and CDR2 sequences are KGHSH and LQKENI. The V end lost 3 bases, the J end lost 5 bases, and 13 bases lay between the germline ends. The CDR3 region has the DNA TGTGCCAGCTCACCCCGCCAGGGAGGGACTGAAGCTTTCTTT. Protein product: CASSPRQGGTEAFF.

This clone was seen a few times. V gene TRBV6-2 or TRBV6-3 combines with J gene TRBJ1-2, with D maybe TRBD1 (6 bases). Trimming took off 5 bases at V and 3 bases at J, with 10 bases between the two ends. In germline, CDR1 is MNHEY, CDR2 SVGEGT. The CDR3 sequence is 13 residues long. The CDR3, as DNA: TGTGCCAGCAGTACAGGGTTGGACTATGGCTACACCTTC. Residues: CASSTGLDYGYTF.

V and J are TRBV6-6 and TRBJ1-2; TRBD1 matches at 7 bases. The CDR3 covers 16 residues. Germline loops: CDR1 MNHNY, CDR2 SVGAGI (reference sequence). V shed 2 bases and J 3 bases; nucleotides not matched to a gene: 9. The DNA of the CDR3 is TGTGCCAGCAGTTACGCCTATCTCGACAGGGACTATGGCTACACCTTC. Translated, it gives CASSYAYLDRDYGYTF.

This chain connects TRBV7-2 to TRBJ2-7; D may be TRBD2 (5 bases). In germline, CDR1 is SGHTA, CDR2 FQGNSA. V shed 5 bases and J shed 3 bases, with 20 bases lying between them. The CDR3 loop spans 16 amino acids. CDR3 amino acids: CASSPRVGPGDYEQYF. CDR3 nucleotides: TGTGCCAGCAGCCCCCGTGTCGGGCCCGGGGACTACGAGCAGTACTTC.

V usage is TRBV5-4 and J usage is TRBJ1-2; TRBD1 might be the D (6 bases). The germline V and J ends were trimmed by 6 bases and 8 bases, with 20 bases remaining between them. Germline V gene lookup returns CDR1 SGHNT and CDR2 YYREEE (reference sequence). This CDR3 contains 14 residues. The CDR3 reads CASTVGAVLFGYTF. CDR3 sequence (DNA): TGTGCCAGCACCGTGGGGGCGGTGCTATTCGGCTACACCTTC.

There are a few counts of this clone. V usage is TRBV5-5 and J usage is TRBJ1-6, with unresolved D. This CDR3 has 16 amino acids. Trimming stripped 3 bases from V and 10 bases from J, with 20 bases between. The germline V gene encodes CDR1 SGHKS and CDR2 YYEKEE (reference sequence). CDR3 bases: TGTGCCAGCAGCTATTCCCCTAGGAGGGTGAACTCACCCCTCCACTTT. Translating gives CASSYSPRRVNSPLHF.